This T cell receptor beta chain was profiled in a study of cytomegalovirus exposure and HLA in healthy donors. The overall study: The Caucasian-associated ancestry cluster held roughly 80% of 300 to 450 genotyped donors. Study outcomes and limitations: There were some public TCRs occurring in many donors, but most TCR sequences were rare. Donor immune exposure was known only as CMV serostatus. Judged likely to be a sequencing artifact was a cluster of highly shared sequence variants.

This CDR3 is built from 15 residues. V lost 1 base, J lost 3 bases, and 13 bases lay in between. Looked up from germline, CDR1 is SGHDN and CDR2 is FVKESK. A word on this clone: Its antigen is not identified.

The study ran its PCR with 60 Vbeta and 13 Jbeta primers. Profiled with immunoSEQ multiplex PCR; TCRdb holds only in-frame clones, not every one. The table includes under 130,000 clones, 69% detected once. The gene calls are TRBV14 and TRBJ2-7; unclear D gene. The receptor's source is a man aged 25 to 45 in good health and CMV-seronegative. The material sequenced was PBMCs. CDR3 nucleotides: TGTGCCAGCAGCCAAGGGCTCTGGCCCAACTACGAGCAGTACTTC. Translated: CASSQGLWPNYEQYF.